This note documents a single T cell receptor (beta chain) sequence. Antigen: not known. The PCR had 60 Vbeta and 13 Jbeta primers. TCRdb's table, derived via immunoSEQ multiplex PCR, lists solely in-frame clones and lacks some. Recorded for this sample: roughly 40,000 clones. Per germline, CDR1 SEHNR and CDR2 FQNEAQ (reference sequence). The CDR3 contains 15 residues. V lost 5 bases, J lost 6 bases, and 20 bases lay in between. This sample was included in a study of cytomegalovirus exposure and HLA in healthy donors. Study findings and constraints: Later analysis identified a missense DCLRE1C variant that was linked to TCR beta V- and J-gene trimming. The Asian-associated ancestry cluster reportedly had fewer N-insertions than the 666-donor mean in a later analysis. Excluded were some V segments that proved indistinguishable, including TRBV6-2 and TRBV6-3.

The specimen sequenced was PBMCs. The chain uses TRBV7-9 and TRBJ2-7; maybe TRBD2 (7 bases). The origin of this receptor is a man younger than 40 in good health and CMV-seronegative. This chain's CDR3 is CASSPPGAGAGEQYF. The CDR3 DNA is TGTGCCAGCAGCCCCCCGGGGGCGGGAGCTGGCGAGCAGTACTTC.